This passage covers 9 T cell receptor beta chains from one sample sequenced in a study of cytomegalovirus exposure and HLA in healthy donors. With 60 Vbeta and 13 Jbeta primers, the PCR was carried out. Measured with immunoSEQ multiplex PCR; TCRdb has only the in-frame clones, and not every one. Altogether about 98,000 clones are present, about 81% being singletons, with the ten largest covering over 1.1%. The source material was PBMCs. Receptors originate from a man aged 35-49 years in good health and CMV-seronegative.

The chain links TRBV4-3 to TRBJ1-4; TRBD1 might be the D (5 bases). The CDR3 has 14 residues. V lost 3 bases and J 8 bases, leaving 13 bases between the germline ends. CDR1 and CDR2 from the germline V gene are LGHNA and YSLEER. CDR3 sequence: CASSHTTAREKLFF. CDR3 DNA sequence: TGCGCCAGCAGCCACACGACAGCGAGAGAAAAACTGTTTTTT.

CDR3 nucleotide sequence: TGCGCCAGCAGCCGAGACAAAAACACTGAAGCTTTCTTT. It encodes CASSRDKNTEAFF. The chain combines TRBV5-1 with TRBJ1-1; no reliable D call. Germline CDR1 SGHRS, CDR2 YFSETQ. The V end was cut by 4 bases, the J end by 2 bases, with 9 bases between. This CDR3 contains 13 residues.

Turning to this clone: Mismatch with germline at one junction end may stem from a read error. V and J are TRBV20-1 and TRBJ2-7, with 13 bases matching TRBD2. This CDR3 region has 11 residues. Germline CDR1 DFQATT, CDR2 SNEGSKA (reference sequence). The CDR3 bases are TGCAGTACTAGCGGGGGGGGAGAGCAGTACTTC. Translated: CSTSGGGEQYF.

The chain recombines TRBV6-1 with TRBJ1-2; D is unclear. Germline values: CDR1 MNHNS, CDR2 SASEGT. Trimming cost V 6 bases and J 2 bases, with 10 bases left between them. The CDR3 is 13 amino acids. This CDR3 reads CASSSGPNYGYTF. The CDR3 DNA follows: TGTGCCAGCAGCAGCGGGCCGAACTATGGCTACACCTTC.

In nucleotides, the CDR3 is TGTGCCAGCAGTGAGGTTGGCGGGGGCTTTTCAGATACGCAGTATTTT. Protein product: CASSEVGGGFSDTQYF. The rearrangement links TRBV6-4 to TRBJ2-3; D is perhaps TRBD2 (7 bases). Germline CDR1 reads MRHNA; CDR2 reads SNTAGT. Trimming took 3 bases from V and 4 from J, leaving 17 bases between them. CDR3 size: 16 residues.

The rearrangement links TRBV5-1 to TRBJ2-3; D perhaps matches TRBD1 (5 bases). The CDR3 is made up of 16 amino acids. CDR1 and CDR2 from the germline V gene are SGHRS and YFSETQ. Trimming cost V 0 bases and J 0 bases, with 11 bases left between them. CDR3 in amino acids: CASSLGTPPSTDTQYF. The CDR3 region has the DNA TGCGCCAGCAGCTTGGGGACACCACCTAGCACAGATACGCAGTATTTT.

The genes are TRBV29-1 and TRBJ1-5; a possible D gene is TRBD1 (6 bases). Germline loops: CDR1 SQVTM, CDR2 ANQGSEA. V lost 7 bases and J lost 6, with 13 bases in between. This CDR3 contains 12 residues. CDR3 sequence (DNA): TGCAGCGCTAAGACAGGTGGTCAGCCCCAGCATTTT. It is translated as CSAKTGGQPQHF.

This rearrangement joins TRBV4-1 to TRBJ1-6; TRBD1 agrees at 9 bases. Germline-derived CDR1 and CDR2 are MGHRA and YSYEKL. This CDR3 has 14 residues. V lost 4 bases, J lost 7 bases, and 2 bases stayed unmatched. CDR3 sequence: CASSLGTGNSPLHF. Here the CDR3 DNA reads TGCGCCAGCAGCCTCGGGACAGGGAATTCACCCCTCCACTTT.

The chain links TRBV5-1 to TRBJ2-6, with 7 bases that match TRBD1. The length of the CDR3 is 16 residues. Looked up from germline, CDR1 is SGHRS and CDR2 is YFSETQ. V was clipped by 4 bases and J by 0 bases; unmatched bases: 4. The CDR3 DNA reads TGCGCCAGCAGCACGGACAGGATCTCTGGGGCCAACGTCCTGACTTTC. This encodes CASSTDRISGANVLTF.